Below, 2 T cell receptor beta chains from the same sample are listed, as sequenced in a study of neurological immune-mediated disorders. TCRdb re-analysed the 5' RACE reads in MiXCR, keeping a single row per CDR3 protein. The table records over 15,000 distinct CDR3 sequences, under 35% of them present only once. Sequences were obtained from PBMCs. These TCRs come from a man aged 45 to 65 with HTLV-1-associated myelopathy (HAM/TSP).

The CDR3 is CSARDLTSVRQETQYF. CDR3 DNA sequence: TGCAGTGCTAGAGATTTGACTAGCGTTCGGCAAGAGACCCAGTACTTC. The V gene is TRBV20-1, the J gene TRBJ2-5, with 8 nucleotides matching TRBD2. The CDR3 is 16 amino acids. Unmatched junction bases numbered 8, after V lost 0 bases and J lost 2 bases. Germline loops: CDR1 DFQATT, CDR2 SNEGSKA (reference sequence).

This clonotype was detected a few times. This chain connects TRBV7-2 to TRBJ2-7; 10 bases are shared with TRBD1. The CDR3 is made up of 15 amino acids. The junction had 3 bases not matched to a gene; V was cut back by 0 bases and J by 4 bases. Germline V lookup: CDR1 SGHTA, CDR2 FQGNSA. The CDR3 sequence is CASSLAGTGVYEQYF. The CDR3 DNA reads TGTGCCAGCAGCTTAGCCGGGACAGGGGTGTACGAGCAGTACTTC.